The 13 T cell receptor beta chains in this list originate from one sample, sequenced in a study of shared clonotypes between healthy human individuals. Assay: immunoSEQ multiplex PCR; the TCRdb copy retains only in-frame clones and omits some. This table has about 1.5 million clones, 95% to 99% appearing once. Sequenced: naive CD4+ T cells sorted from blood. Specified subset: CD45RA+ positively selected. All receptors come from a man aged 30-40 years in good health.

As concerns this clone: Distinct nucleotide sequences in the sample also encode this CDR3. CDR3 sequence (DNA): TGTGCCAGCTCGCCAGGCCACTACGAGCAGTACTTC. It codes for CASSPGHYEQYF. The rearrangement links TRBV18 to TRBJ2-7, with no clear D. Germline V gene data show CDR1 as KGHSH and CDR2 as LQKENI. The length of the CDR3 is 12 residues. V shed 6 bases and J shed 3 bases, with 9 bases lying between them.

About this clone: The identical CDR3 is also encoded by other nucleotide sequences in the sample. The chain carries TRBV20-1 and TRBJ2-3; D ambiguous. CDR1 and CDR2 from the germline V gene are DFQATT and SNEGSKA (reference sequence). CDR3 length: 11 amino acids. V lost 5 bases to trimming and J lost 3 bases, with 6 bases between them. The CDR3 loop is CSAPLTDTQYF. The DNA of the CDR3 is TGCAGTGCTCCGCTTACAGATACGCAGTATTTT.

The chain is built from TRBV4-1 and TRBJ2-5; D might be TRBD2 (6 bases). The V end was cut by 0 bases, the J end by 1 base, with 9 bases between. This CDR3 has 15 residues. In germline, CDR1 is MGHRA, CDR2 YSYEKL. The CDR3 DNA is TGCGCCAGCAGCCAAGAACAGCGGGTCCAAGAGACCCAGTACTTC. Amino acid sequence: CASSQEQRVQETQYF.

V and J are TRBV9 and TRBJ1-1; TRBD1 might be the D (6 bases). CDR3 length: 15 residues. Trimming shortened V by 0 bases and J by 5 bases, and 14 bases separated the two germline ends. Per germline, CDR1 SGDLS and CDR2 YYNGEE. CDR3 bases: TGTGCCAGCAGCGTAGACGGGGGGCCGATGACTGAAGCTTTCTTT. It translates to CASSVDGGPMTEAFF. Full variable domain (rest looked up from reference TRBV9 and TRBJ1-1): DSGVTQTPKHLITATGQRVTLRCSPRSGDLSVYWYQQSLDQGLQFLIQYYNGEERAKGNILERFSAQQFPDLHSELNLSSLELGDSALYFCASSVDGGPMTEAFFGQGTRLTVV.

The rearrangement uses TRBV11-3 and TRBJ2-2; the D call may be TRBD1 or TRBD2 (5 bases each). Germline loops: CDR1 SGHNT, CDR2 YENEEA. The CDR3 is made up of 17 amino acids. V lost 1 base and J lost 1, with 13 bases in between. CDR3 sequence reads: CASSLGGFWQNTGELFF. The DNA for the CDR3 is TGTGCCAGCAGCTTAGGGGGGTTTTGGCAGAACACCGGGGAGCTGTTTTTT.

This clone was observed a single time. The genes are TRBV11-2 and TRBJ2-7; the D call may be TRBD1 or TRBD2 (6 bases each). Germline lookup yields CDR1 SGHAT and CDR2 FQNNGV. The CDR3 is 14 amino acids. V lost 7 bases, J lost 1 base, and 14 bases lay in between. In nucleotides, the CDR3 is TGTGCCAGCACCAGGGGACTGCTTTCCTACGAGCAGTACTTC. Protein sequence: CASTRGLLSYEQYF.

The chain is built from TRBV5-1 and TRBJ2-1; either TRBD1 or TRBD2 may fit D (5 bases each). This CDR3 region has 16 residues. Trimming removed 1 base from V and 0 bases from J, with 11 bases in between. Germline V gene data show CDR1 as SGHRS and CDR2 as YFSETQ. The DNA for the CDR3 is TGCGCCAGCAGCTTGACGGGGCCCGGCTCCTACAATGAGCAGTTCTTC. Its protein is CASSLTGPGSYNEQFF.

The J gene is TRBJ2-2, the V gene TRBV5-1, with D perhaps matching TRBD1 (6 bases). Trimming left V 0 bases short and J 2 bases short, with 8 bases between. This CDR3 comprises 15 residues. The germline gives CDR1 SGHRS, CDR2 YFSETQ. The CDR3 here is CASSLEGQNTGELFF. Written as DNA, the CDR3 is TGCGCCAGCAGCTTGGAGGGACAAAACACCGGGGAGCTGTTTTTT. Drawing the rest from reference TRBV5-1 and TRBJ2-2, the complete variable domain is KAGVTQTPRYLIKTRGQQVTLSCSPISGHRSVSWYQQTPGQGLQFLFEYFSETQRNKGNFPGRFSGRQFSNSRSEMNVSTLELGDSALYLCASSLEGQNTGELFFGEGSRLTVL.

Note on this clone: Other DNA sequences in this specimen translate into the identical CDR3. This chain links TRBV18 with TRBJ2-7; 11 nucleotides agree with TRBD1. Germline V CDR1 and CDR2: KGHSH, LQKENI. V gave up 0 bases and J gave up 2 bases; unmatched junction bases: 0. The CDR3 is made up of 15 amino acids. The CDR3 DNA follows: TGTGCCAGCTCACCACCGGACAGGGGGCCCTACGAGCAGTACTTC. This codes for CASSPPDRGPYEQYF. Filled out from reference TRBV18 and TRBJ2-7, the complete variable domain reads NAGVMQNPRHLVRRRGQEARLRCSPMKGHSHVYWYRQLPEEGLKFMVYLQKENIIDESGMPKERFSAEFPKEGPSILRIQQVVRGDSAAYFCASSPPDRGPYEQYFGPGTRLTVT.

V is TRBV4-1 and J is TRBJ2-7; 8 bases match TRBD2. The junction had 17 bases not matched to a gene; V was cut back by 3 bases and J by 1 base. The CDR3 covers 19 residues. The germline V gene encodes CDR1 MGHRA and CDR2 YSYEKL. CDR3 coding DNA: TGCGCCAGCAGCCACACCCTAAGCACCGGGACTAGGGTTTCCTACGAGCAGTACTTC. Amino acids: CASSHTLSTGTRVSYEQYF.

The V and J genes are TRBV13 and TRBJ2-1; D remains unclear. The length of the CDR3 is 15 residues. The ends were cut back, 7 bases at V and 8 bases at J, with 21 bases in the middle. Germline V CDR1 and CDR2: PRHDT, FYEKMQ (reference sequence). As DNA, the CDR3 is TGTGCCAGCACCATCGCCGGCGTATCCTTACATGAGCAGTTCTTC. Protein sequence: CASTIAGVSLHEQFF. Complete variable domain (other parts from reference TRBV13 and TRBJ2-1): AAGVIQSPRHLIKEKRETATLKCYPIPRHDTVYWYQQGPGQDPQFLISFYEKMQSDKGSIPDRFSAQQFSDYHSELNMSSLELGDSALYFCASTIAGVSLHEQFFGPGTRLTVL.

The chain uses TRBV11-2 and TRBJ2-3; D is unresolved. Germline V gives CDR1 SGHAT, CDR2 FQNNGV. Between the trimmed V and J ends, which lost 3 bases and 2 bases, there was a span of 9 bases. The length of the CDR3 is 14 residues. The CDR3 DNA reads TGTGCCAGCAGCTTCTCCAGGTTCACAGATACGCAGTATTTT. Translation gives CASSFSRFTDTQYF.

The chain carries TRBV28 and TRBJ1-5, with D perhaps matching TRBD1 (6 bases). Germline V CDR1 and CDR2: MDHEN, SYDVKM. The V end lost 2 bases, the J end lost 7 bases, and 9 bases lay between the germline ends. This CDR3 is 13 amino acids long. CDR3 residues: CASSLGGWQPQHF. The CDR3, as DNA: TGTGCCAGCAGTTTAGGGGGCTGGCAGCCCCAGCATTTT.